This T cell receptor (beta chain) was observed in a study of blood T cell repertoires in COVID-19. Study details: The analysed material was cDNA or gDNA that came from T cells, B-cell-depleted T cells, or PBMCs.

Per germline, CDR1 SQVTM and CDR2 ANQGSEA. CDR3 length equals 12 residues. V lost 3 bases to trimming and J lost 1 base, with 6 bases between them. Original data processing: Reference gene primers were amplified, and this amplification served to estimate nucleated cell counts. Using immunoSEQ multiplex PCR, the repertoire was profiled, and TCRdb retains in-frame clones only, with some absent. That table supplies the V and J calls and clone size; D and trimming were determined from the DNA. The sample consists of roughly 200,000 clones, approximately 88% of them appearing once. The sequence was collected from a woman aged 40 to 50 with COVID-19, enrolled during active disease. Specimen: peripheral blood. The gene calls are TRBV29-1 and TRBJ1-1, with D unresolved. The CDR3 nucleotides read TGCAGCGTTGAGGGGAGGAACACTGAAGCTTTCTTT. This sequence encodes CSVEGRNTEAFF.